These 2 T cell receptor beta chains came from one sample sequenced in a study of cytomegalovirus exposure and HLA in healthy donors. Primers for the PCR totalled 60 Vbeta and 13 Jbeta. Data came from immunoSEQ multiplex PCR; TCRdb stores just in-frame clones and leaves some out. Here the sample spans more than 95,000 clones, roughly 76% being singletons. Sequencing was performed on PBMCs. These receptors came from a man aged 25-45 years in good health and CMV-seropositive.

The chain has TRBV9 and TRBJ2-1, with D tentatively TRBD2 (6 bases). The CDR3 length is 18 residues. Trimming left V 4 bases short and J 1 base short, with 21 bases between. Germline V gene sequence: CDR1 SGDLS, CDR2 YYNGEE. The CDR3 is CASSPRDLLLLSYNEQFF. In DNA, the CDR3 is TGTGCCAGCAGCCCCCGGGACTTGCTCTTGTTGTCCTACAATGAGCAGTTCTTC.

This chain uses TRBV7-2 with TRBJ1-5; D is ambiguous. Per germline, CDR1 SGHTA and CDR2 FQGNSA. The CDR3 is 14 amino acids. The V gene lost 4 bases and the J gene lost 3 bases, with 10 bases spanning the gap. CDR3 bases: TGTGCCAGCAGCTCAGCGGGAGTCAATCAGCCCCAGCATTTT. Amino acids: CASSSAGVNQPQHF.